These T cell receptor beta chains were read from a single sample in a study of cytomegalovirus exposure and HLA in healthy donors. Sequencing was performed with immunoSEQ multiplex PCR; in TCRdb, only in-frame clones are kept and a portion is missing. The table shows approximately 200,000 clones, with roughly 81% occurring only once. The sequencing sample was made of PBMCs. Every receptor here comes from a woman younger than 45 in good health and CMV-seronegative. Each CDR3 is given with its conserved first and last residue. A D gene is named only where the DNA matches it firmly. Clone size appears in some rows only: once, few, many, or a class for an expanded clone.

D gene: TRBD1; clone size: once; V gene: TRBV18; J gene: TRBJ2-7; CDR3 length: 15; CDR3 DNA: TGTGCCAGCTCACCCCAGACAGGGGGCGAGTCCGAGCAGTACTTC; CDR3 protein: CASSPQTGGESEQYF
D gene: NA; clone size: NA; V gene: TRBV27; J gene: TRBJ2-7; CDR3 length: 16; CDR3 DNA: TGTGCCAGCAGTTTAGTTTACCGCGGGCGAACCTACGAGCAGTACTTC; CDR3 protein: CASSLVYRGRTYEQYF
D gene: TRBD1; clone size: NA; V gene: TRBV6-6; J gene: TRBJ1-1; CDR3 length: 14; CDR3 DNA: TGTGCCAGCAGTTCCACAGGGGGTTACACTGAAGCTTTCTTT; CDR3 protein: CASSSTGGYTEAFF
D gene: NA; clone size: NA; V gene: TRBV28; J gene: TRBJ1-2; CDR3 length: 12; CDR3 DNA: TGTGCCAGCAGATACTCCGGTCGTGGCTACACCTTC; CDR3 protein: CASRYSGRGYTF
D gene: NA; clone size: NA; V gene: TRBV5-8; J gene: TRBJ2-7; CDR3 length: 14; CDR3 DNA: TGTGCCAGCAGCTTGGGGTTCTCAGTACAGGGGCAGTACTTC; CDR3 protein: CASSLGFSVQGQYF
D gene: NA; clone size: NA; V gene: TRBV29-1; J gene: TRBJ1-2; CDR3 length: 14; CDR3 DNA: TGCAGCGTTGGGGAGGGAGGGGCTAACTATGGCTACACCTTC; CDR3 protein: CSVGEGGANYGYTF
D gene: NA; clone size: few; V gene: TRBV21-1; J gene: TRBJ1-1; CDR3 length: 16; CDR3 DNA: TGTGCCAGCAGCGATGAATTAGGACAGCCGAACACTGAAGCTTTCTTT; CDR3 protein: CASSDELGQPNTEAFF
D gene: NA; clone size: NA; V gene: TRBV5-5; J gene: TRBJ2-7; CDR3 length: 13; CDR3 DNA: TGTGCCAGCAGCTTGGTCGTAGCCTACGAGCAGTACTTC; CDR3 protein: CASSLVVAYEQYF
D gene: NA; clone size: NA; V gene: TRBV18; J gene: TRBJ2-1; CDR3 length: 15; CDR3 DNA: TGTGCCAGCTCACGCGGAGGGACGCCCGACAATGAGCAGTTCTTC; CDR3 protein: CASSRGGTPDNEQFF
D gene: TRBD2; clone size: once; V gene: TRBV27; J gene: TRBJ2-7; CDR3 length: 14; CDR3 DNA: TGTGCCAGCAGGGGGCTAGCGGGGGGTCTCGAGCAGTACTTC; CDR3 protein: CASRGLAGGLEQYF
D gene: NA; clone size: NA; V gene: TRBV11-2; J gene: TRBJ2-7; CDR3 length: 13; CDR3 DNA: TGTGCCAGCAGCTCTACGGGGTACTACGAGCAGTACTTC; CDR3 protein: CASSSTGYYEQYF
D gene: NA; clone size: NA; V gene: TRBV30; J gene: TRBJ2-7; CDR3 length: 15; CDR3 DNA: TGTGCCTGGAGTGTACGGGGGTCCTCGGCCTACGAGCAGTACTTC; CDR3 protein: CAWSVRGSSAYEQYF
D gene: TRBD2; clone size: NA; V gene: TRBV7-9; J gene: TRBJ2-7; CDR3 length: 15; CDR3 DNA: TGTGCCAGCAGCACCCACCTAGCGGCCAGTGCCGAGCAGTACTTC; CDR3 protein: CASSTHLAASAEQYF
D gene: TRBD1; clone size: NA; V gene: TRBV7-8; J gene: TRBJ1-1; CDR3 length: 15; CDR3 DNA: TGTGCCAGCAGCGCCCAAGCGGGACAGGGGCCCATGGCTTTCTTT; CDR3 protein: CASSAQAGQGPMAFF
D gene: NA; clone size: NA; V gene: TRBV2; J gene: TRBJ1-2; CDR3 length: 14; CDR3 DNA: TGTGCCAGCAGTGACCCGGGGGTAAGCTATGGCTACACCTTC; CDR3 protein: CASSDPGVSYGYTF